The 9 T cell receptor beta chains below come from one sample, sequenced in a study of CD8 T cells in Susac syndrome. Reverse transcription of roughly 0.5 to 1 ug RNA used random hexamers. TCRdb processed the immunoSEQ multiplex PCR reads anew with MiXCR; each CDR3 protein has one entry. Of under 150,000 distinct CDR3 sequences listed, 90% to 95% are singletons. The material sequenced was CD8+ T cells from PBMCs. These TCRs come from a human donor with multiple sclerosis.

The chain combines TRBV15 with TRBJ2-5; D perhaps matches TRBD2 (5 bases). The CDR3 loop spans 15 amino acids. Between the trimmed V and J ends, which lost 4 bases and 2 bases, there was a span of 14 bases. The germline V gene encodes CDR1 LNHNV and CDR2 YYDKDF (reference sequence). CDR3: CATSTRGGGQETQYF. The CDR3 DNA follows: TGTGCCACCAGCACCCGAGGAGGCGGACAAGAGACCCAGTACTTC.

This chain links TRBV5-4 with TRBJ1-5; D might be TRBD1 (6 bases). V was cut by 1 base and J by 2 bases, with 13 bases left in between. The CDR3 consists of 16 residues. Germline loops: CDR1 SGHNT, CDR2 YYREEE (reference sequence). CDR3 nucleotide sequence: TGTGCCAGCAGCTTGTGGGGGGGCGGCGGCAATCAGCCCCAGCATTTT. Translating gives CASSLWGGGGNQPQHF.

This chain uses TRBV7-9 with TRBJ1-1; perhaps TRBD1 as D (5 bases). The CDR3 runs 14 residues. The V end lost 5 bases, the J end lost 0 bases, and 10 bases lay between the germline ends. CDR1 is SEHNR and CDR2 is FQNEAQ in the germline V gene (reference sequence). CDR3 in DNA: TGTGCCAGCAGCGGGGACGGCCTGAACACTGAAGCTTTCTTT. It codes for CASSGDGLNTEAFF.

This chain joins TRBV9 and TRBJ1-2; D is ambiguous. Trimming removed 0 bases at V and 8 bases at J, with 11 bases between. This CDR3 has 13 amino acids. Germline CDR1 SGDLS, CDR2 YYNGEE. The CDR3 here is CASSVVSGRGYTF. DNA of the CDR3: TGTGCCAGCAGCGTAGTATCCGGTAGGGGCTACACCTTC.

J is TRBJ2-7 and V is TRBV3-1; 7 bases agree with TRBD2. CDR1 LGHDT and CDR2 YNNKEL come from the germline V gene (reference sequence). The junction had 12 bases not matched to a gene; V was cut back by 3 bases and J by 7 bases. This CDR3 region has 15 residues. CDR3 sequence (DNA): TGTGCCAGCAGCCATTTTCGGGAGGCCCCTTGGGAGCAGTACTTC. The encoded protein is CASSHFREAPWEQYF.

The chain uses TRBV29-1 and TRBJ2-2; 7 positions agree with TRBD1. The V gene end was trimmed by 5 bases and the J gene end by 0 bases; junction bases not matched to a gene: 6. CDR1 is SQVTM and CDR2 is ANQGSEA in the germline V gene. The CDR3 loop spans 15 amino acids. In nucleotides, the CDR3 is TGCAGCGTTTCAGGGGGAACCGCGAACACCGGGGAGCTGTTTTTT. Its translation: CSVSGGTANTGELFF.

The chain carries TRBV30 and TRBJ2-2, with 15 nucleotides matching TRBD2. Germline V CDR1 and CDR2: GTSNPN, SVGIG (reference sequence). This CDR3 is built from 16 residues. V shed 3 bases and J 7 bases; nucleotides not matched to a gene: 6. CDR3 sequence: CAWSGTSGRSSGELFF. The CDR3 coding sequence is TGTGCCTGGAGCGGGACTAGCGGGAGGAGTAGCGGGGAGCTGTTTTTT.

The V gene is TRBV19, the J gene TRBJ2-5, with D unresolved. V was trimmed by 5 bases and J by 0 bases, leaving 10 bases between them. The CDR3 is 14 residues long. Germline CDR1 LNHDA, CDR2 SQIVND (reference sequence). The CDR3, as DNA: TGTGCCAGTAGTCCTTGGGCAAACCAAGAGACCCAGTACTTC. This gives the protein CASSPWANQETQYF.

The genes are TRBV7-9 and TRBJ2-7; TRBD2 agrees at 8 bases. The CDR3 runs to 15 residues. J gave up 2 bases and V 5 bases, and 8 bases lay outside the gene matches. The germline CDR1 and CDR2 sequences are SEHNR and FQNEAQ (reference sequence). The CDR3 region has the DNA TGTGCCAGCAGCCAAGCGGGAGAGGCTCCCTACGAGCAGTACTTC. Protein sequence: CASSQAGEAPYEQYF.